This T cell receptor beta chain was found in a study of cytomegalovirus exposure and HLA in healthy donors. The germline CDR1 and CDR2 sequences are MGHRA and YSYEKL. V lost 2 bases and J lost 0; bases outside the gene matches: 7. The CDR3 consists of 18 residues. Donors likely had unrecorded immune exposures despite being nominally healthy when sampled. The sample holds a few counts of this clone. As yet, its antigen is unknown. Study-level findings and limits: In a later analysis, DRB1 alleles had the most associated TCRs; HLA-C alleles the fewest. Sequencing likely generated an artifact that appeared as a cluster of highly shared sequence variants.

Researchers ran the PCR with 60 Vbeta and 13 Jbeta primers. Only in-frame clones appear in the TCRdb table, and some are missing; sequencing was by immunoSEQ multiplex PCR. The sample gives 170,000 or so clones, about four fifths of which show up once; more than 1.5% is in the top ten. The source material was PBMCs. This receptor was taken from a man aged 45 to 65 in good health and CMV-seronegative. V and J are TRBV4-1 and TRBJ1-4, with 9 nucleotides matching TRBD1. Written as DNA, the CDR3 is TGCGCCAGCAGCCAACGTACAGGGGGCGCATCAACTAATGAAAAACTGTTTTTT. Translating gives CASSQRTGGASTNEKLFF.